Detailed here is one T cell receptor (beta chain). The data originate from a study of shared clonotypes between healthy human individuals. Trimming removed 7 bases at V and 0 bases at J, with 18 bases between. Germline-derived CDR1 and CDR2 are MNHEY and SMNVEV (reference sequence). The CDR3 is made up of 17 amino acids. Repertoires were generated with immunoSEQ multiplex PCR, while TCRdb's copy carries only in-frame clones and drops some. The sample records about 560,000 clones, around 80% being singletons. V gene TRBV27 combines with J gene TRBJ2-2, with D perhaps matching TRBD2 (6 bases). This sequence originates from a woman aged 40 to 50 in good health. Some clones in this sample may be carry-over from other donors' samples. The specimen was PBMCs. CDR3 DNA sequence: TGTGCCAGCACCCTCTTGACCGGGACTCCGAACACCGGGGAGCTGTTTTTT. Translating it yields CASTLLTGTPNTGELFF.